The 32 T cell receptor beta chains given below trace back to one sample, sequenced in a study of blood T cell repertoires in COVID-19. Some clones are missing from TCRdb's copy, which holds only in-frame ones; the method was immunoSEQ multiplex PCR. The sample yields approximately 300,000 clones, approximately 90% seen once. Sequenced input: peripheral blood. Every receptor here comes from a man aged 35 to 55 with acute or convalescent COVID-19.

J is TRBJ1-2 and V is TRBV5-8, with 10 bases that match TRBD1. Losses at the gene ends were 7 bases for V and 0 bases for J; bases not matched to a gene: 15. The V gene's germline CDR1 is SGHTS and CDR2 YDEGEE. The CDR3 length is 18 residues. This CDR3 reads CASPYYLDRGVANYGYTF. The CDR3 bases are TGTGCCAGCCCGTATTACTTGGACAGGGGGGTAGCTAACTATGGCTACACCTTC.

This chain connects TRBV6-5 to TRBJ1-4; 8 bases are a match to TRBD1. V lost 6 bases to trimming and J lost 8 bases; unmatched junction nucleotides: 5. This CDR3 spans 13 amino acids. CDR1 and CDR2 from the germline V gene are MNHEY and SVGAGI. CDR3 amino acids: CASSYDRGEKLFF. The CDR3 DNA is TGTGCCAGCAGCTATGACAGGGGAGAAAAACTGTTTTTT.

The chain couples TRBV7-8 to TRBJ2-3; 9 bases match TRBD2. The CDR3 has 16 residues. From germline, CDR1 is SGHVS and CDR2 FQNEAQ. The junction had 2 bases not matched to a gene; V was cut back by 0 bases and J by 1 base. This chain's CDR3 is CASSLAERGGTDTQYF. The CDR3 DNA follows: TGTGCCAGCAGCTTAGCGGAGCGGGGGGGCACAGATACGCAGTATTTT.

The V and J genes are TRBV10-1 and TRBJ2-7, with a possible D match to TRBD1 (5 bases). Trimming pared 1 base from V and 6 bases from J, leaving 19 bases between. The CDR3 sequence is 16 residues long. Germline assignment: CDR1 WNHNN and CDR2 SYGVQD (reference sequence). In nucleotides, the CDR3 is TGCGCCAGCAGTGAGTACCTAACAGGTGGGGCCTCCGAGCAGTACTTC. Amino acids: CASSEYLTGGASEQYF.

The chain couples TRBV5-1 to TRBJ2-7; 7 positions agree with TRBD1. This CDR3 has 15 residues. The ends lost 4 bases at V and 2 bases at J; junction bases unmatched: 9. Germline V gives CDR1 SGHRS, CDR2 YFSETQ. The DNA for the CDR3 is TGCGCCAGCAGCCCCCGGGACAGTTATACCTACGAGCAGTACTTC. Its translation: CASSPRDSYTYEQYF.

This clone has a handful of counts. CDR3 sequence (DNA): TGCAGCGCTGCGCCTAGGGGGGGTGAAAAACTGTTTTTT. Protein: CSAAPRGGEKLFF. V gene TRBV29-1 combines with J gene TRBJ1-4, with D perhaps TRBD1 (6 bases). The CDR3 runs to 13 residues. V was clipped by 7 bases and J by 7 bases, with 16 bases between them. Per the germline V gene, CDR1 is SQVTM and CDR2 is ANQGSEA.

This clone was seen a handful of times. The chain employs TRBV7-2 and TRBJ1-2, with TRBD1 identical over 7 bases. Trimming took 5 bases from V and 4 from J; bases not matched to a gene: 10. CDR1 is SGHTA, CDR2 FQGNSA, per germline. The CDR3 has 15 residues. This CDR3 reads CASSPYDRAIYGYTF. CDR3 sequence (DNA): TGTGCCAGCAGCCCCTATGACAGGGCTATCTATGGCTACACCTTC.

The V call is TRBV5-4, the J call TRBJ1-2; tentative D call: TRBD1 (5 bases). The CDR3 is made up of 15 amino acids. The germline V and J ends were trimmed by 0 bases and 2 bases, with 11 bases remaining between them. Germline CDR1 reads SGHNT; CDR2 reads YYREEE (reference sequence). CDR3 nucleotide sequence: TGTGCCAGCAGCTTGGAAGGAGGGGTGAACTATGGCTACACCTTC. Encoded protein: CASSLEGGVNYGYTF.

The V call is TRBV6-2 or TRBV6-3, the J call TRBJ2-2; TRBD2 matches 8 bases. Germline CDR1 MNHEY, CDR2 SVGEGT. CDR3 length: 15 amino acids. V shed 3 bases and J 6 bases; nucleotides not matched to a gene: 6. The CDR3 loop is CASSYPRGGPGELFF. CDR3 nucleotides: TGTGCCAGCAGTTATCCCCGGGGGGGCCCCGGGGAGCTGTTTTTT.

CDR3 bases: TGTGCCATCAGTGCCCCCACAGCGGCTAACTATGGCTACACCTTC. Translating it yields CAISAPTAANYGYTF. The chain has TRBV10-3 and TRBJ1-2; D gene unclear. From germline, CDR1 is ENHRY and CDR2 SYGVKD. V was cut by 4 bases and J by 0 bases, with 12 bases left in between. CDR3 length: 15 residues.

This rearrangement joins TRBV5-1 to TRBJ1-4, with 10 positions matching TRBD1. The CDR3 contains 15 residues. J lost 8 bases, V lost 3 bases, and 7 bases had no gene match. The germline V gene encodes CDR1 SGHRS and CDR2 YFSETQ. The CDR3 spells CASSWTGTGEEKLFF. The DNA for the CDR3 is TGCGCCAGCAGCTGGACCGGGACAGGGGAGGAAAAACTGTTTTTT.

This rearrangement joins TRBV6-1 to TRBJ1-6; 7 nucleotides line up with TRBD1. Germline loops: CDR1 MNHNS, CDR2 SASEGT. This CDR3 comprises 17 residues. Germline trimming cut 0 bases from V and 4 bases from J; bases unmatched to any gene: 6. The CDR3 bases are TGTGCCAGCAGTGAAGCCGACGGGACAGCTTATAATTCACCCCTCCACTTT. This sequence encodes CASSEADGTAYNSPLHF.

As DNA, the CDR3 is TGTGCCAGCAGCTTGCTACAGGGTGAAAAACTGTTTTTT. Translation gives CASSLLQGEKLFF. This sequence joins TRBV11-2 and TRBJ1-4, with D possibly being TRBD1 (6 bases). The V end was cut by 3 bases, the J end by 7 bases, with 9 bases between. Germline-derived CDR1 and CDR2 are SGHAT and FQNNGV. This CDR3 comprises 13 residues.

The gene calls are TRBV6-5 and TRBJ1-1; possibly TRBD1 for D (6 bases). This CDR3 is built from 14 residues. Germline V gene lookup returns CDR1 MNHEY and CDR2 SVGAGI. The V end was cut by 7 bases, the J end by 1 base, with 13 bases between. The CDR3 DNA follows: TGTGCCAGCACCCCGGGACAATCGAACACTGAAGCTTTCTTT. The encoded protein is CASTPGQSNTEAFF.

V usage is TRBV3-1 (or the pseudogene TRBV3-2) and J usage is TRBJ2-3; D uncertain. CDR3 length equals 14 residues. Trimming left V 2 bases short and J 2 bases short, with 8 bases between. The V gene's germline CDR1 is LGHDT and CDR2 YNNKEL (reference sequence). The CDR3 reads CASSQTLNTDTQYF. CDR3 coding DNA: TGTGCCAGCAGCCAAACACTAAACACAGATACGCAGTATTTT.

The V call is TRBV11-2, the J call TRBJ2-3; no definite D call. Trimming removed 4 bases at V and 3 bases at J, with 23 bases between. Germline V gene sequence: CDR1 SGHAT, CDR2 FQNNGV. CDR3 size: 18 residues. In DNA form, the CDR3 reads TGTGCCAGCAGCTGGGTAGTGACTCCTACCTCGGTGACAGATACGCAGTATTTT. Translated, it gives CASSWVVTPTSVTDTQYF.

The V and J genes are TRBV2 and TRBJ1-1; D is uncertain. Trimming shortened V by 7 bases and J by 2 bases, and 8 bases separated the two germline ends. Germline lookup yields CDR1 SNHLY and CDR2 FYNNEI. This CDR3 contains 12 residues. The chain's CDR3 is CASTYLNTEAFF. CDR3 nucleotides: TGTGCCAGCACATACCTAAACACTGAAGCTTTCTTT.

In this sample, this clone turned up a few times. The chain has TRBV4-1 and TRBJ2-1; weak D call: TRBD2 (7 bases). CDR1 MGHRA and CDR2 YSYEKL come from the germline V gene. The CDR3 totals 13 residues. Between the trimmed V and J ends, which lost 0 bases and 9 bases, there was a span of 9 bases. The CDR3 loop reads CASSQEGGAEQFF. CDR3 in DNA: TGCGCCAGCAGCCAAGAGGGGGGGGCTGAGCAGTTCTTC.

The chain carries TRBV18 and TRBJ2-3, with 7 bases that match TRBD1. The CDR3 is 15 residues long. Germline V gene lookup returns CDR1 KGHSH and CDR2 LQKENI. After removal of 0 bases from V and 3 bases from J, the junction contained 3 bases not matched to a gene. CDR3 in DNA: TGTGCCAGCTCACCACCGCACAGGGGAACAGATACGCAGTATTTT. It is translated as CASSPPHRGTDTQYF.

The chain uses TRBV5-1 and TRBJ1-5, with D possibly matching TRBD1 (5 bases). V was trimmed by 2 bases and J by 5 bases, leaving 11 bases between them. Germline lookup yields CDR1 SGHRS and CDR2 YFSETQ. This CDR3 has 14 amino acids. The CDR3 sequence is CASSFRGGDQPQHF. The CDR3 DNA is TGCGCCAGCAGCTTTCGAGGAGGGGATCAGCCCCAGCATTTT. The entire variable domain, with the rest obtained from reference TRBV5-1 and TRBJ1-5, is as follows: KAGVTQTPRYLIKTRGQQVTLSCSPISGHRSVSWYQQTPGQGLQFLFEYFSETQRNKGNFPGRFSGRQFSNSRSEMNVSTLELGDSALYLCASSFRGGDQPQHFGDGTRLSIL.

This clone has only a few counts. The rearrangement uses TRBV6-5 and TRBJ1-1; 8 bases align to TRBD1. The J segment lost 11 bases and the V segment lost 2 bases, leaving 4 bases of the junction unmatched. CDR1 is MNHEY, CDR2 SVGAGI, per germline. The CDR3 consists of 12 residues. The CDR3 nucleotides are TGTGCCAGCAGTTACCGACAGGGGTGGGCTTTCTTT. Translating gives CASSYRQGWAFF.

The chain links TRBV15 to TRBJ1-5; 8 nucleotides line up with TRBD1. Germline loops: CDR1 LNHNV, CDR2 YYDKDF (reference sequence). The CDR3 spans 15 residues. After removal of 5 bases from V and 4 bases from J, the junction contained 7 bases not matched to a gene. The CDR3 DNA sequence: TGTGCCACCAGCTGGACAGGGTTCGGGAATCAGCCCCAGCATTTT. Translating gives CATSWTGFGNQPQHF.

The V and J genes are TRBV6-5 and TRBJ1-1; 7 nucleotides agree with TRBD1. Unmatched junction bases numbered 5, after V lost 0 bases and J lost 4 bases. CDR3 size: 15 residues. Germline lookup yields CDR1 MNHEY and CDR2 SVGAGI. As DNA, the CDR3 is TGTGCCAGCAGTTACTCGATTAGGGGGCCCACTGAAGCTTTCTTT. Translated, it gives CASSYSIRGPTEAFF.

The V and J genes are TRBV7-8 and TRBJ1-5; D is perhaps TRBD1 (5 bases). V lost 3 bases, J lost 4 bases, and 10 bases lay in between. The CDR3 is made up of 14 amino acids. In germline, CDR1 is SGHVS, CDR2 FQNEAQ. The CDR3 bases are TGTGCCAGCAGCTTCAGTGGGGGGAATCAGCCCCAGCATTTT. This gives the protein CASSFSGGNQPQHF.

V is TRBV5-6 and J is TRBJ2-1; 9 nucleotides agree with TRBD2. The germline CDR1 and CDR2 sequences are SGHDT and YYEEEE. The CDR3 length is 14 residues. Unmatched junction bases numbered 7, after V lost 7 bases and J lost 5 bases. CDR3 loop: CASAAGGIDNEQFF. CDR3 bases: TGTGCCAGCGCAGCGGGGGGCATAGACAATGAGCAGTTCTTC.

The chain has TRBV10-1 and TRBJ1-3; D is unresolved. Germline V gene data show CDR1 as WNHNN and CDR2 as SYGVQD (reference sequence). Trimming took 6 bases from V and 2 from J, leaving 2 bases between them. The CDR3 contains 11 residues. The CDR3 here is CASSTGNTIYF. Here the CDR3 DNA reads TGCGCCAGCAGCACTGGAAACACCATATATTTT.

This chain connects TRBV7-9 to TRBJ2-7; 10 bases align to TRBD1. The CDR3 is 15 residues long. CDR1 and CDR2 from the germline V gene are SEHNR and FQNEAQ (reference sequence). The V gene end was trimmed by 4 bases and the J gene end by 2 bases; junction bases not matched to a gene: 5. The DNA for the CDR3 is TGTGCCAGCAGCTCCTCGACAGGGGGCCCCTACGAGCAGTACTTC. It specifies CASSSSTGGPYEQYF.

The V call is TRBV12-5, the J call TRBJ1-2; possible D gene TRBD1, 5 bases. The CDR3 is 14 amino acids. V shed 6 bases and J shed 5 bases, with 16 bases lying between them. Germline V gene data show CDR1 as LGHNT and CDR2 as FRNRAP. The CDR3, as DNA: TGTGCTAGTGGCTCCGACCAGGGCCCGTATGGCTACACCTTC. It yields the protein CASGSDQGPYGYTF.

The chain carries TRBV6-9 and TRBJ1-1, with D unclear. The CDR3 loop spans 13 amino acids. Germline lookup yields CDR1 MNHGY and CDR2 SVAAGI. V dropped 2 bases and J dropped 5 bases, with 9 bases sitting between them. CDR3 nucleotides: TGTGCCAGCAGTTATCGGGTAAGGACTGAAGCTTTCTTT. Its translation is CASSYRVRTEAFF.

The chain carries TRBV2 and TRBJ1-4; 9 nucleotides line up with TRBD1. The CDR3 sequence is 13 residues long. V gave up 5 bases and J gave up 8 bases; unmatched junction bases: 3. Germline V gene lookup returns CDR1 SNHLY and CDR2 FYNNEI. Written as DNA, the CDR3 is TGTGCCAGCAGTAAAGGGACAGGGGAAAAACTGTTTTTT. Protein sequence: CASSKGTGEKLFF. The full variable domain, completed using reference TRBV2 and TRBJ1-4, is EPEVTQTPSHQVTQMGQEVILRCVPISNHLYFYWYRQILGQKVEFLVSFYNNEISEKSEIFDDQFSVERPDGSNFTLKIRSTKLEDSAMYFCASSKGTGEKLFFGSGTQLSVL.

This chain connects TRBV12-5 to TRBJ2-7; the match to TRBD1 covers 12 bases. V trimming: 1 base; J trimming: 6 bases; junction bases outside the gene matches: 7. Germline V CDR1 and CDR2: LGHNT, FRNRAP. The CDR3 has 16 residues. For the CDR3, the DNA is TGTGCTAGTGGTTTGGAAACCGGGACAGGGGGCACCGAGCAGTACTTC. This translates into CASGLETGTGGTEQYF. Full variable domain (missing parts from reference TRBV12-5 and TRBJ2-7): DARVTQTPRHKVTEMGQEVTMRCQPILGHNTVFWYRQTMMQGLELLAYFRNRAPLDDSGMPKDRFSAEMPDATLATLKIQPSEPRDSAVYFCASGLETGTGGTEQYFGPGTRLTVT.

This chain joins TRBV20-1 and TRBJ1-3, with 8 bases matching TRBD1. V lost 3 bases to trimming and J lost 3 bases; unmatched junction nucleotides: 10. Germline-derived CDR1 and CDR2 are DFQATT and SNEGSKA (reference sequence). CDR3 length: 16 residues. The CDR3 spells CSASGGQAVIGNTIYF. CDR3 bases: TGCAGTGCTAGTGGGGGACAGGCCGTTATTGGAAACACCATATATTTT.